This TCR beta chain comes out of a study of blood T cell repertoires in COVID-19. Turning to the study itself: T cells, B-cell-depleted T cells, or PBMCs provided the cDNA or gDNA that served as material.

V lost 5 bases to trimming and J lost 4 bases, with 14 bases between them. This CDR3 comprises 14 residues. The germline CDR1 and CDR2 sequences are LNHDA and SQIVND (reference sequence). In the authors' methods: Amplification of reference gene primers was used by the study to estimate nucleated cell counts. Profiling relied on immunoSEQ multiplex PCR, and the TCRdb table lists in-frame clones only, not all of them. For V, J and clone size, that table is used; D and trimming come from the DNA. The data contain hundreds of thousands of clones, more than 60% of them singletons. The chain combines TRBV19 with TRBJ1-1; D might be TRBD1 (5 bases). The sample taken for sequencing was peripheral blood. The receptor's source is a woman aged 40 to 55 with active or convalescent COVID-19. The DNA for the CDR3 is TGTGCCAGTAGTTGGGGGGGTTTGGGCACTGAAGCTTTCTTT. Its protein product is CASSWGGLGTEAFF.